This T cell receptor (beta chain) was captured by sequencing in a study of shared clonotypes between healthy human individuals. Produced via immunoSEQ multiplex PCR; TCRdb's table is partial and in-frame only. The top ten hold 0.13% of the sample, which has around 2,000,000 clones, 85% to 95% seen once. Per germline, CDR1 MNHEY and CDR2 SVGAGI. The length of the CDR3 is 15 residues. The V gene lost 2 bases and the J gene lost 4 bases, with 11 bases spanning the gap. The chain employs TRBV6-5 and TRBJ1-4, with unresolved D. This TCR came from a man younger than 35 in good health. Sequencing used naive CD4+ T cells sorted from blood. The subset here: CD45RA+ positively selected. CDR3 sequence (DNA): TGTGCCAGCAGTTACCGGGCCCGGAGTAATGAAAAACTGTTTTTT. Encoded protein: CASSYRARSNEKLFF.